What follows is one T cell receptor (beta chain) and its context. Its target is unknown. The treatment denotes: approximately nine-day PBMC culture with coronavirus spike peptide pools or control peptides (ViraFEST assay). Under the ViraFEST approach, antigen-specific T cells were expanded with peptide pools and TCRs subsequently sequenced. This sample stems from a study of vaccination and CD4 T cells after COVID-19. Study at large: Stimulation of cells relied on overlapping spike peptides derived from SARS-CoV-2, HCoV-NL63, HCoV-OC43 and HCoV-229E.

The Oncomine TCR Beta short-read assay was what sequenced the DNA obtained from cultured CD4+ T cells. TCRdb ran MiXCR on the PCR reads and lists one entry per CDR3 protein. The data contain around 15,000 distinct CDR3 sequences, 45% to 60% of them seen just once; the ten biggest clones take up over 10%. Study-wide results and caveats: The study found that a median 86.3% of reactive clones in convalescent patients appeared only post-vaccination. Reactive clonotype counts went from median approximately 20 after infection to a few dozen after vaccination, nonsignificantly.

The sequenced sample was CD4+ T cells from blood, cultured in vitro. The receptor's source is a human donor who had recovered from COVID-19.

The CDR3 nucleotides are TGTGCCAGCAGCTCACGCGCCGGGATTTACTACGAGCAGTACTTC. This encodes CASSSRAGIYYEQYF. V usage is TRBV5-8 and J usage is TRBJ2-7; D may be TRBD2 (5 bases). The CDR3 consists of 15 residues. Germline V gives CDR1 SGHTS, CDR2 YDEGEE. Trimming took off 3 bases at V and 3 bases at J, with 16 bases between the two ends.